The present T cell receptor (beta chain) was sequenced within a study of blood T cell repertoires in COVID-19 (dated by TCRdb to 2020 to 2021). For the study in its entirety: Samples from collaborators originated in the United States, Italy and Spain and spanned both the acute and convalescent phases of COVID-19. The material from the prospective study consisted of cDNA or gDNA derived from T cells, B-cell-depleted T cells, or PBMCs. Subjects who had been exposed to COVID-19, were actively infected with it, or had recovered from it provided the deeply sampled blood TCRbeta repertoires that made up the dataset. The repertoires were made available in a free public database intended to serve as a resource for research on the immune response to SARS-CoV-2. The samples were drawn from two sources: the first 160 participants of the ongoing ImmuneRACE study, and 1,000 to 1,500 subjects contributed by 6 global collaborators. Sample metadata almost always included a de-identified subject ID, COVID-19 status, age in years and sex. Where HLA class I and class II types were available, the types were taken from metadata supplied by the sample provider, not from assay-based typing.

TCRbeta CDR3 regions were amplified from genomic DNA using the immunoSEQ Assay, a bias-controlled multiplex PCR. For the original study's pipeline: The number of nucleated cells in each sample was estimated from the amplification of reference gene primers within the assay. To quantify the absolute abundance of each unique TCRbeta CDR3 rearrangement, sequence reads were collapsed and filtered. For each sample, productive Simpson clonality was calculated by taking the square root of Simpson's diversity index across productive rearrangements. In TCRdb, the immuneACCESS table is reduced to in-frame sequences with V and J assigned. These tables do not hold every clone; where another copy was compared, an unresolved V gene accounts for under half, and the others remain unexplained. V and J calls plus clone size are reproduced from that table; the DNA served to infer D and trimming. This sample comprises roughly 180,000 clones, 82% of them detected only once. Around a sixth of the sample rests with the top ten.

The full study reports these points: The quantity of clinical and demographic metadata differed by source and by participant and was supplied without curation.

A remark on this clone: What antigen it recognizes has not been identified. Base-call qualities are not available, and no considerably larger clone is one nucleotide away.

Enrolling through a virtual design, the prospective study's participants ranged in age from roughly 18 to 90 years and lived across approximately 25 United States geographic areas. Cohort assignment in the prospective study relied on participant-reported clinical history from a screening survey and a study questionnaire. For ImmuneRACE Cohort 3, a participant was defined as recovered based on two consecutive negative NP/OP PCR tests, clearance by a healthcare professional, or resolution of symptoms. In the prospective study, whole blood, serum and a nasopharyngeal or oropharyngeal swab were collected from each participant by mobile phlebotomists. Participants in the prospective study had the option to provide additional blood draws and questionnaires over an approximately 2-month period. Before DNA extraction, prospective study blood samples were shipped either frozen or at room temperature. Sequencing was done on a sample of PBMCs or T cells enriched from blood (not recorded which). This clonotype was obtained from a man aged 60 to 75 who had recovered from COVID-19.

The nucleotide sequence reads as follows: TGTGCCAGCAGTCGCCGACAGGGGATGAACACTGAAGCTTTCTTT. This encodes CASSRRQGMNTEAFF. The chain is encoded by TRBV2 joined to TRBJ1-1, with 8 central nucleotides matching TRBD1. From its cysteine to its phenylalanine, the CDR3 spans 15 amino acids. Of all the DNA, just the CDR3 is kept, 45 bases in frame from base 1. For CDR1 and CDR2, the germline V gene lists SNHLY and FYNNEI. At the junction V is shortened by 5 bases and J by 0 bases; bases outside the gene matches: 5.